The present T cell receptor beta chain was sequenced within a study of blood T cell repertoires in COVID-19. Overall study context: The samples span acute and convalescent COVID-19 from the United States, Italy and Spain. PBMCs, B-cell-depleted T cells, or T cells provided the cDNA or gDNA that made up the material.

V lost 3 bases to trimming and J lost 7 bases; unmatched junction nucleotides: 17. The CDR3 runs 17 residues. CDR1 and CDR2 (germline): MDHEN, SYDVKM. Original handling: Reference gene primer amplification gave nucleated cell count estimates. Measured with immunoSEQ multiplex PCR; TCRdb has only the in-frame clones, and not every one. V and J calls and clone size come straight from that table; D and trimming were deduced from the DNA. In the table there are over 85,000 clones, 88% of which are singletons. J is TRBJ1-2 and V is TRBV28; 7 bases align to TRBD1. The receptor was isolated from a woman in her seventies with acute or convalescent COVID-19. Material: peripheral blood. CDR3 in DNA: TGTGCCAGCAGTTTGCGGGACAGTAGGCCTTCCCTAGCTGGCTACACCTTC. The encoded protein is CASSLRDSRPSLAGYTF.